Listed here is a single T cell receptor (beta chain). Its antigen is not known. The sample belongs to a study of Ad26.COV2.S vaccination and SARS-CoV-2 variants. General study findings and limits: Individuals receiving vaccine had higher spike-specific TCR breadth than placebo recipients did.

Treatment here: roughly 18 received Ad26.COV2.S at low or high dose, single or two shots; about 5 received placebo; per-sample allocation not given. Day 63 after the first injection of vaccine or placebo was the sampling time. The CDR3 spans 16 residues. Looked up from germline, CDR1 is KGHSH and CDR2 is LQKENI. The germline V and J ends were trimmed by 1 base and 2 bases, with 13 bases remaining between them. Here immunoSEQ multiplex PCR was the method, and the copy in TCRdb shows in-frame clones only, minus some. The sample shows 410,000 or so clones, over 75% of them seen only once. The V gene is TRBV18, the J gene TRBJ2-3, with D possibly being TRBD2 (6 bases). The specimen was peripheral blood, collected in a trial of Ad26.COV2.S vaccine versus placebo. This receptor was identified in a person between 18 and 65 years old who received the Ad26.COV2.S COVID-19 vaccine or a placebo. The CDR3: CASSPQRGTITDTQYF. The CDR3 DNA is TGTGCCAGCTCACCACAACGGGGGACCATCACAGATACGCAGTATTTT.